Listed here are 22 T cell receptor beta chains from one sample, sequenced in a study of T cell responses to AZD1222 COVID-19 vaccine. The method was immunoSEQ multiplex PCR; TCRdb's version includes in-frame clones alone and lacks a portion of them. This sample has approximately 110,000 clones, with about 91% found just once. The sample consisted of peripheral blood, taken on day 0 of AZD1222 vaccination. Source of these receptors: an adult in good health.

The V call is TRBV29-1, the J call TRBJ2-5, with D perhaps matching TRBD1 (6 bases). Trimming removed 2 bases at V and 3 bases at J, with 10 bases between. CDR1 and CDR2 (germline): SQVTM, ANQGSEA. This CDR3 region has 13 residues. The CDR3 protein is CSVETDRKETQYF. The CDR3 nucleotides read TGCAGCGTTGAAACAGACAGGAAAGAGACCCAGTACTTC.

The gene calls are TRBV6-5 and TRBJ1-3; D is undetermined. CDR1 is MNHEY, CDR2 SVGAGI, per germline. The V gene lost 6 bases and the J gene lost 0 bases, with 12 bases spanning the gap. This CDR3 contains 15 residues. The CDR3 reads CASRPVFSSGNTIYF. CDR3 nucleotide sequence: TGTGCCAGCAGACCAGTGTTTTCCTCTGGAAACACCATATATTTT.

This clone was counted between two and nine times. The rearrangement links TRBV3-1 (or the pseudogene TRBV3-2) to TRBJ1-5; D is unresolved. The V gene lost 1 base and the J gene lost 6 bases, with 7 bases spanning the gap. CDR3 length equals 13 residues. Germline-derived CDR1 and CDR2 are LGHDT and YNNKEL (reference sequence). The CDR3 DNA is TGTGCCAGCAGCCAAGGGCTCGGTCAGCCCCAGCATTTT. Its protein is CASSQGLGQPQHF.

The chain uses TRBV2 and TRBJ1-2; D gene unclear. Germline lookup yields CDR1 SNHLY and CDR2 FYNNEI. The CDR3 loop spans 15 amino acids. The V gene lost 5 bases and the J gene lost 2 bases, with 15 bases spanning the gap. The CDR3 spells CASSPNPVANYGYTF. CDR3 sequence (DNA): TGTGCCAGCAGTCCAAATCCAGTAGCAAACTATGGCTACACCTTC.

V usage is TRBV4-2 and J usage is TRBJ2-3; the D gene is possibly TRBD1 (5 bases). The CDR3 loop spans 15 amino acids. The V end was cut by 0 bases, the J end by 4 bases, with 11 bases between. Per germline, CDR1 LGHNA and CDR2 YNFKEQ. CDR3 region: CASSQDQGVADTQYF. CDR3 in DNA: TGTGCCAGCAGCCAAGACCAGGGTGTCGCAGATACGCAGTATTTT.

J is TRBJ2-5 and V is TRBV11-3; D gene uncertain. The germline CDR1 and CDR2 sequences are SGHNT and YENEEA. The V end lost 6 bases, the J end lost 2 bases, and 10 bases lay between the germline ends. This CDR3 is built from 13 residues. DNA of the CDR3: TGTGCCAGCAGTCGGACGGTACAAGAGACCCAGTACTTC. This sequence encodes CASSRTVQETQYF.

Comment on this clone: At the DNA level, this CDR3 is encoded by other sequences in the same sample as well. The V call is TRBV7-2, the J call TRBJ1-3; D remains ambiguous. Deletions cut 1 base from V and 4 bases from J, with 8 bases between. Germline V CDR1 and CDR2: SGHTA, FQGNSA. This CDR3 contains 14 residues. CDR3 DNA: TGTGCCAGCAGCTTAGTTGGGGTAGGAAACACCATATATTTT. Its protein product is CASSLVGVGNTIYF.

With respect to this clone: The same CDR3 can be traced to other DNA sequences in this sample. The J gene is TRBJ1-5, the V gene TRBV7-8; D is uncertain. CDR1 is SGHVS and CDR2 is FQNEAQ in the germline V gene. The CDR3 has 14 amino acids. Deletions cut 1 base from V and 4 bases from J, with 8 bases between. This CDR3 reads CASSLVGINQPQHF. The CDR3 DNA reads as TGTGCCAGCAGCTTAGTGGGCATTAATCAGCCCCAGCATTTT.

This rearrangement joins TRBV28 to TRBJ1-6, with 7 bases lining up with TRBD1. Germline loops: CDR1 MDHEN, CDR2 SYDVKM. The V gene end was trimmed by 9 bases and the J gene end by 6 bases; junction bases not matched to a gene: 11. The CDR3 contains 15 residues. CDR3 region: CASRQNRGGNSPLHF. Written as DNA, the CDR3 is TGTGCCAGTCGTCAAAACAGGGGAGGTAATTCACCCCTCCACTTT.

This chain links TRBV7-6 with TRBJ2-5; D is tentatively TRBD1 or TRBD2 (5 bases each). The CDR3 is made up of 15 amino acids. The V gene lost 0 bases and the J gene lost 5 bases, with 13 bases spanning the gap. Looked up from germline, CDR1 is SGHVS and CDR2 is FNYEAQ. CDR3 sequence reads: CASSLAASRDETQYF. The CDR3 DNA reads as TGTGCCAGCAGCTTAGCGGCTTCCAGGGACGAGACCCAGTACTTC.

CDR3 sequence (DNA): TGTGCCAGCAGTTTAATCGGTGTTGGGGAGCTGTTTTTT. Residues: CASSLIGVGELFF. The genes are TRBV12-3 or TRBV12-4 and TRBJ2-2; no definite D call. V lost 2 bases and J 8 bases, leaving 9 bases between the germline ends. The CDR3 runs 13 residues.

The CDR3 reads CASSEAGGWTEAFF. For the CDR3, the DNA is TGTGCCAGCAGTGAAGCTGGGGGTTGGACTGAAGCTTTCTTT. This chain connects TRBV6-1 to TRBJ1-1, with a possible D match to TRBD1 (5 bases). This CDR3 has 14 residues. The germline V gene has CDR1 MNHNS and CDR2 SASEGT. V was trimmed by 0 bases and J by 5 bases, leaving 10 bases between them.

The chain couples TRBV7-9 to TRBJ2-2, with 7 positions matching TRBD1. The CDR3 is made up of 14 amino acids. Germline assignment: CDR1 SEHNR and CDR2 FQNEAQ (reference sequence). After removal of 7 bases from V and 5 bases from J, the junction contained 7 bases not matched to a gene. The chain's CDR3 is CASNDQGETGELFF. The DNA of the CDR3 is TGTGCCAGCAACGACCAGGGGGAGACCGGGGAGCTGTTTTTT.

The V and J genes are TRBV5-1 and TRBJ2-5; 7 bases line up with TRBD2. Germline V gene lookup returns CDR1 SGHRS and CDR2 YFSETQ. This CDR3 region has 15 residues. The ends lost 7 bases at V and 3 bases at J; junction bases unmatched: 12. The CDR3 sequence: CASGPWASGEETQYF. CDR3 nucleotides: TGCGCCAGCGGACCGTGGGCTAGCGGAGAAGAGACCCAGTACTTC.

The J gene is TRBJ1-5, the V gene TRBV19, with D maybe TRBD1 (6 bases). CDR1 is LNHDA, CDR2 SQIVND, per germline (reference sequence). Trimming stripped 4 bases from V and 6 bases from J, with 19 bases between. This CDR3 is built from 16 residues. The CDR3 protein is CASSTEPGDLVQPQHF. The DNA of the CDR3 is TGTGCCAGTAGTACCGAGCCAGGGGACCTGGTTCAGCCCCAGCATTTT.

The count of this clone is one. The V and J genes are TRBV5-6 and TRBJ2-1; D assignment may be TRBD1 or TRBD2 (5 bases each). V was shortened by 6 bases and J by 5 bases, with 15 bases between the two germline ends. The CDR3 loop spans 14 amino acids. The germline CDR1 and CDR2 sequences are SGHDT and YYEEEE. CDR3 nucleotides: TGTGCCAGCACCTATGGGGGTGTGGACAATGAGCAGTTCTTC. It translates to CASTYGGVDNEQFF.

This clone came up once. The chain has TRBV25-1 and TRBJ1-3; TRBD1 might be the D (5 bases). V was shortened by 5 bases and J by 1 base, with 9 bases between the two germline ends. This CDR3 has 14 amino acids. Germline V gives CDR1 MGHDK, CDR2 SYGVNS. Written as DNA, the CDR3 is TGTGCCAGCAGTCAAACAGGTTCTGGAAACACCATATATTTT. It translates to CASSQTGSGNTIYF.

V usage is TRBV7-9 and J usage is TRBJ1-4; D not certain. V lost 5 bases and J 1 base, leaving 8 bases between the germline ends. There are 14 residues in the CDR3. The germline CDR1 and CDR2 sequences are SEHNR and FQNEAQ (reference sequence). The DNA for the CDR3 is TGTGCCAGCAGCCTAATGCAAACTAATGAAAAACTGTTTTTT. Translated: CASSLMQTNEKLFF. Variable domain in full (rest from reference TRBV7-9 and TRBJ1-4): DTGVSQNPRHKITKRGQNVTFRCDPISEHNRLYWYRQTLGQGPEFLTYFQNEAQLEKSRLLSDRFSAERPKGSFSTLEIQRTEQGDSAMYLCASSLMQTNEKLFFGSGTQLSVL.

The chain links TRBV29-1 to TRBJ1-5; D uncertain. CDR3 length: 13 residues. The germline gives CDR1 SQVTM, CDR2 ANQGSEA. Deletions cut 6 bases from V and 1 base from J, with 10 bases between. Written as DNA, the CDR3 is TGCAGCGTCATGTCCGGGAGCAATCAGCCCCAGCATTTT. Its translation is CSVMSGSNQPQHF.

The chain is built from TRBV4-1 and TRBJ2-4, with 8 bases fitting TRBD2. CDR3 length equals 15 residues. With 0 bases clipped from V and 7 bases from J, the junction kept 5 bases outside the gene matches. Looked up from germline, CDR1 is MGHRA and CDR2 is YSYEKL. This CDR3 is CASSQDYERGNIQYF. The CDR3 DNA follows: TGCGCCAGCAGCCAAGATTACGAGCGGGGGAACATTCAGTACTTC.

This chain links TRBV3-1 (or the pseudogene TRBV3-2) with TRBJ2-7; TRBD2 might be the D (5 bases). The germline gives CDR1 LGHDT, CDR2 YNNKEL (reference sequence). CDR3 size: 12 residues. V dropped 1 base and J dropped 13 bases, with 14 bases sitting between them. This CDR3 is CASSQGARELYF. In DNA form, the CDR3 reads TGTGCCAGCAGCCAAGGTGCCCGGGAACTTTACTTC.

The chain has TRBV6-5 and TRBJ1-2, with D maybe TRBD1 (5 bases). V shed 10 bases and J shed 5 bases, with 17 bases lying between them. CDR3 length: 13 residues. The germline CDR1 and CDR2 sequences are MNHEY and SVGAGI. Written as DNA, the CDR3 is TGTGCCACCGAGAATACAGGCAATTATGGCTACACCTTC. This translates into CATENTGNYGYTF.